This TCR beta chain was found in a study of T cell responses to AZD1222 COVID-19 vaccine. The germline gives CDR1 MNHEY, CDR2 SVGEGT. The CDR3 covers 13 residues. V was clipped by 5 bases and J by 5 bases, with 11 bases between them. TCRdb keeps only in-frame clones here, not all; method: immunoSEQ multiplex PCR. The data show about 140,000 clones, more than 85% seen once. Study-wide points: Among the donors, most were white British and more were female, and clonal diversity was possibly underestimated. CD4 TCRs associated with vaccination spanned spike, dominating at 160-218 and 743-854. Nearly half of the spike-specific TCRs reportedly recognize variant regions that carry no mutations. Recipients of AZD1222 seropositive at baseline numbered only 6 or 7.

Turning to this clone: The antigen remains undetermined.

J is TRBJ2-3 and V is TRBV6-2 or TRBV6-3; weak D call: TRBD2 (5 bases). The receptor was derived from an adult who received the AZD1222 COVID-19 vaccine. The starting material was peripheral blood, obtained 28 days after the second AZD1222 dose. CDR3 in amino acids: CASSGLGGDTQYF. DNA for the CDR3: TGTGCCAGCAGTGGCCTAGGAGGAGATACGCAGTATTTT.